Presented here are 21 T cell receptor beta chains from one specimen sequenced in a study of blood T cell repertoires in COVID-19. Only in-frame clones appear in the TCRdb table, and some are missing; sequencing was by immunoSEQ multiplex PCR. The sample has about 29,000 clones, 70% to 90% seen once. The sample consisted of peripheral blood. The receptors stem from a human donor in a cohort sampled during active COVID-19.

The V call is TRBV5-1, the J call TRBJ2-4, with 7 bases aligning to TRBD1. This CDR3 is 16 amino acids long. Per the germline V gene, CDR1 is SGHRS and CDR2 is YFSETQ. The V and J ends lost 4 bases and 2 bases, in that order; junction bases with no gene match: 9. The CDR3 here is CASSPGTEKSKNIQYF. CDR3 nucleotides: TGCGCCAGCAGCCCGGGGACAGAGAAGTCCAAAAACATTCAGTACTTC. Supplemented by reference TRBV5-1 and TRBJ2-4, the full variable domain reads KAGVTQTPRYLIKTRGQQVTLSCSPISGHRSVSWYQQTPGQGLQFLFEYFSETQRNKGNFPGRFSGRQFSNSRSEMNVSTLELGDSALYLCASSPGTEKSKNIQYFGAGTRLSVL.

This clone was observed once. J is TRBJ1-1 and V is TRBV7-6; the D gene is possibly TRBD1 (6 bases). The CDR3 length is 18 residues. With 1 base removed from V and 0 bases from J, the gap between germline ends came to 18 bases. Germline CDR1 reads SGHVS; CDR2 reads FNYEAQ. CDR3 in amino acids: CASSLESWTVEMNTEAFF. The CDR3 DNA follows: TGTGCCAGCAGCTTAGAGAGCTGGACAGTGGAGATGAACACTGAAGCTTTCTTT.

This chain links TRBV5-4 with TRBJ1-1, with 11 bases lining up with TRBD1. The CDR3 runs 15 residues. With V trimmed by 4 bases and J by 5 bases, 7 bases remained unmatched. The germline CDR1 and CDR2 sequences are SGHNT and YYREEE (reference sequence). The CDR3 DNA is TGTGCCAGCAGCACCGGACAGGGGGCGCGGACTGAAGCTTTCTTT. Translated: CASSTGQGARTEAFF.

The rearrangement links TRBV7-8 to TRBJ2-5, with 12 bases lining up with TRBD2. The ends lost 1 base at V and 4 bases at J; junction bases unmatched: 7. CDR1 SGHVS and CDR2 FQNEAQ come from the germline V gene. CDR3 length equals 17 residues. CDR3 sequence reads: CASSLVLAGGPRETQYF. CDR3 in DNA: TGTGCCAGCAGCTTAGTTCTAGCGGGGGGGCCGCGAGAGACCCAGTACTTC.

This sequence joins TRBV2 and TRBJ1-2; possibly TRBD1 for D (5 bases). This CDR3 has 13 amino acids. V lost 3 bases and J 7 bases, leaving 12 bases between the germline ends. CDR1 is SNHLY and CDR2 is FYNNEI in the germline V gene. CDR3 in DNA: TGTGCCAGCAGTGAGTCCAGGGTTGGTGGCTACACCTTC. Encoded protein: CASSESRVGGYTF.

The CDR3 DNA follows: TGTGCCACCCAAAAGGGCGGGTCCGTGGAGACCCAGTACTTC. Translation: CATQKGGSVETQYF. This chain joins TRBV21-1 and TRBJ2-5; TRBD2 is the table's D call, not checked against the DNA. TRBV21-1 represents a pseudogene. The CDR3 length is 14 residues.

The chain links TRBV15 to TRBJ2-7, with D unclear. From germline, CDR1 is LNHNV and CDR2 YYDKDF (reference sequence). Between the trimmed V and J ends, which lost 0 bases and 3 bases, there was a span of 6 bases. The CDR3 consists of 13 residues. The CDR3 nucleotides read TGTGCCACCAGCAGAGATCACAGCTACGAGCAGTACTTC. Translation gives CATSRDHSYEQYF.

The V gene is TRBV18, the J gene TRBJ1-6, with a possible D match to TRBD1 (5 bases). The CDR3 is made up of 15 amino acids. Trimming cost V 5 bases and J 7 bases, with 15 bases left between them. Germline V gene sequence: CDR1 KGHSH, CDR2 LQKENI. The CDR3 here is CASSTIQVTNSPLHF. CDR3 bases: TGTGCCAGCTCAACCATACAGGTCACCAATTCACCCCTCCACTTT. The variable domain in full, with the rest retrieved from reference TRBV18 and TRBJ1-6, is NAGVMQNPRHLVRRRGQEARLRCSPMKGHSHVYWYRQLPEEGLKFMVYLQKENIIDESGMPKERFSAEFPKEGPSILRIQQVVRGDSAAYFCASSTIQVTNSPLHFGNGTRLTVT.

In DNA form, the CDR3 reads TGTGCCAGCAGCTTAGCTAGCGGGGGCAGTGGCTACACCTTC. Its protein product is CASSLASGGSGYTF. The chain joins TRBV7-6 to TRBJ1-2, with D possibly TRBD1 on 6 matching bases. This CDR3 has 14 residues. Per the germline V gene, CDR1 is SGHVS and CDR2 is FNYEAQ. V gave up 0 bases and J gave up 7 bases, with 12 bases separating them.

In nucleotides, the CDR3 is TGTGCCAGCAGCTTAGGGCCAGGGCAGTACTTC. Translating it yields CASSLGPGQYF. The chain uses TRBV7-9 and TRBJ2-7; D call uncertain. Looked up from germline, CDR1 is SEHNR and CDR2 is FQNEAQ (reference sequence). Trimming stripped 1 base from V and 9 bases from J, with 7 bases between. The CDR3 totals 11 residues.

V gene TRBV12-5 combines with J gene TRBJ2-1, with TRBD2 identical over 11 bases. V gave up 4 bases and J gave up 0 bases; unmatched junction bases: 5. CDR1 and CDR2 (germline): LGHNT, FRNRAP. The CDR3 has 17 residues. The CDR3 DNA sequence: TGTGCTAGTGGTTCGGGACTAGCGGAGCGCTCCTACAATGAGCAGTTCTTC. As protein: CASGSGLAERSYNEQFF.

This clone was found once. The CDR3 spells CAISLRTGGSSYEQYF. The CDR3 coding sequence is TGTGCCATCAGTCTACGAACAGGGGGCAGCTCCTACGAGCAGTACTTC. V usage is TRBV10-3 and J usage is TRBJ2-7; 9 nucleotides agree with TRBD1. The germline V gene has CDR1 ENHRY and CDR2 SYGVKD. V trimming: 5 bases; J trimming: 0 bases; junction bases outside the gene matches: 8. The CDR3 has 16 amino acids.

The CDR3 DNA sequence: TGTGCCATCAGTGGGAAGCAGGGAACTGAAGCTTTCTTT. Its protein is CAISGKQGTEAFF. The V and J genes are TRBV10-3 and TRBJ1-1; D might be TRBD1 (5 bases). CDR3 length: 13 residues. The germline V gene has CDR1 ENHRY and CDR2 SYGVKD. V lost 4 bases, J lost 5 bases, and 11 bases lay in between.

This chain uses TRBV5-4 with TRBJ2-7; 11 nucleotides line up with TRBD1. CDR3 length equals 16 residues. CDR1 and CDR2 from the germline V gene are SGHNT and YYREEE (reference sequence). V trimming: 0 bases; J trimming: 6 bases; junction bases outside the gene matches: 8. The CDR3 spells CASSLDAGTGGFEQYF. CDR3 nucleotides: TGTGCCAGCAGCTTGGATGCCGGGACAGGGGGTTTCGAGCAGTACTTC.

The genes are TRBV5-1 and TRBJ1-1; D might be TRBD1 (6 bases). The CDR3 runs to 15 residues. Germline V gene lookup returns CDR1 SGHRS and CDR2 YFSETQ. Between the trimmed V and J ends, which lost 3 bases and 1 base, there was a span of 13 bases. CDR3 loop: CASSSNDRQNTEAFF. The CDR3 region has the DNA TGCGCCAGCAGCTCAAATGACAGGCAGAACACTGAAGCTTTCTTT. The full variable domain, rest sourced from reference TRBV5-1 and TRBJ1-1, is KAGVTQTPRYLIKTRGQQVTLSCSPISGHRSVSWYQQTPGQGLQFLFEYFSETQRNKGNFPGRFSGRQFSNSRSEMNVSTLELGDSALYLCASSSNDRQNTEAFFGQGTRLTVV.

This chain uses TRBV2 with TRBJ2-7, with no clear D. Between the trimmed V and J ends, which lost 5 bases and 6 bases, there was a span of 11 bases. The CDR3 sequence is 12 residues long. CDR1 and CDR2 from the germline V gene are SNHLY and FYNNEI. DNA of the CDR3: TGTGCCAGCAGTCAAGACTCTACCGAGCAGTACTTC. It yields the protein CASSQDSTEQYF.

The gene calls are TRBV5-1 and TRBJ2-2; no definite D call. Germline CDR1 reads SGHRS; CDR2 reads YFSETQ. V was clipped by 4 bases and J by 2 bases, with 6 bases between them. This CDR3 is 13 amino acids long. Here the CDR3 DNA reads TGCGCCAGCAGCCCGGGTAACACCGGGGAGCTGTTTTTT. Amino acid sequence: CASSPGNTGELFF.

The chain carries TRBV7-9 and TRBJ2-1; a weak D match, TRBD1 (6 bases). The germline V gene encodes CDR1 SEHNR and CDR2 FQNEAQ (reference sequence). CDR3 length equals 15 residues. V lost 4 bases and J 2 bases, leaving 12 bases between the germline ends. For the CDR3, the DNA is TGTGCCAGCAGCTCAGGGGTTTCCCCCTACAATGAGCAGTTCTTC. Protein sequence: CASSSGVSPYNEQFF.

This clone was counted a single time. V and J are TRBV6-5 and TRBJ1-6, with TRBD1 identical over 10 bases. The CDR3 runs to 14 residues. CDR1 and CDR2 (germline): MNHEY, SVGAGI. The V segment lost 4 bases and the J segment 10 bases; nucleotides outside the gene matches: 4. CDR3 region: CASSLGQGRSPLHF. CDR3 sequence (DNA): TGTGCCAGCAGTTTGGGACAGGGGAGGTCACCCCTCCACTTT.

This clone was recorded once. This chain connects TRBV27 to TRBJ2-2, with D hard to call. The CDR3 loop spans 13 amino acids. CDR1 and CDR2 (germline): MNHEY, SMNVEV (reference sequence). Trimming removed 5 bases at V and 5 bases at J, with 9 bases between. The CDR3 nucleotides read TGTGCCAGCAGTCCACCTAGAACCGGGGAGCTGTTTTTT. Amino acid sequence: CASSPPRTGELFF.

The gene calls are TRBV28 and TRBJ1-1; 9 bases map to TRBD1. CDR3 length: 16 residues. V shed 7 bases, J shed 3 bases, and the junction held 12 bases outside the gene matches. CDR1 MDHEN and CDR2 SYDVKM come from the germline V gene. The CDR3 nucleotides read TGTGCCAGCATCAACAGGGGGCGCGTGCGGGACACTGAAGCTTTCTTT. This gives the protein CASINRGRVRDTEAFF.